This T cell receptor beta chain originates from a study of beta chain features in type 1 diabetes. Findings of the study overall: More deletions and fewer insertions at VDJ junctions were seen in type 1 diabetes patients. People with Type 1 diabetes carried modestly yet significantly shorter TCRB CDR3s in all four CD4+ subsets. Naive, central memory and Treg TCRB repertoires appeared more alike in patients than in healthy donors.

cDNA synthesis used the whole RNA isolate, giving expressed TCRB sequences. TCRdb keeps only in-frame clones here, not all; method: immunoSEQ multiplex PCR. The table records under 150,000 clones, approximately 52% of them present only once. Worth noting for this clone: The antigen is not known.

A sort by CD45RO/CCR7/CD25/CD127/CD95/CD27 yielded CD4+ naive, central memory, regulatory and stem cell-like memory cells. The V and J ends lost 1 base and 1 base respectively, with 8 bases between them. Per the germline V gene, CDR1 is GTSNPN and CDR2 is SVGIG (reference sequence). The length of the CDR3 is 13 residues. Sequencing was carried out using Tregs from blood. This TCR was sampled from a man between 18 and 29 years old in good health. The chain couples TRBV30 to TRBJ2-7; D possibly corresponds to TRBD1 (6 bases). The CDR3 sequence is CAWSEDSSYEQYF. The CDR3 DNA is TGTGCCTGGAGTGAGGACAGTTCCTACGAGCAGTACTTC.